This T cell receptor beta chain was found in a study of T cells in women clearing cervical HPV infection. Clones were sequenced by immunoSEQ multiplex PCR, and TCRdb holds only the in-frame ones, with some missing. In total, the table holds some 30,000 clones. CDR1 is SNHLY, CDR2 FYNNEI, per germline. The CDR3 loop spans 12 amino acids. The ends were cut back, 6 bases at V and 3 bases at J, with 8 bases in the middle. About this clone: The CDR3 end falls 3 residues outside the read, so it is completed with the germline J gene.

This receptor was taken from a woman between 18 and 70 years old with a cervical HPV16 infection that either progressed to CIN3+ or cleared (not recorded which). The specimen sequenced was blood buffy coat. This chain uses TRBV2 with TRBJ2-5, with D perhaps matching TRBD1 (6 bases). The CDR3 reads CASRWTEETQYF. Incomplete CDR3 DNA: TGTGCCAGCAGGTGGACAGAAGAGACC.